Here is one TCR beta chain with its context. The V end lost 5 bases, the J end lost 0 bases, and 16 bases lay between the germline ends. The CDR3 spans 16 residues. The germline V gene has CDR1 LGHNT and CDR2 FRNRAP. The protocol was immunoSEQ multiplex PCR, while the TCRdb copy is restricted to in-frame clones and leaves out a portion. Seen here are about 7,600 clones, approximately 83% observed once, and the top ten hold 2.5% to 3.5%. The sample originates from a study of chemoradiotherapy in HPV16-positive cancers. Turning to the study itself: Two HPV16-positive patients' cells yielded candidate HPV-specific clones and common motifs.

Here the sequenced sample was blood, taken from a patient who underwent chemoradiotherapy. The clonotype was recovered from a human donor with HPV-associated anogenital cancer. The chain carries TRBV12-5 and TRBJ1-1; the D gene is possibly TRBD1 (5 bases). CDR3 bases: TGTGCTAGTGGTCCTCCTGGGGCGAGGATGAACACTGAAGCTTTCTTT. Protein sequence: CASGPPGARMNTEAFF.